This T cell receptor (beta chain) appears in the sequencing data of a study of blood T cell repertoires in COVID-19. The wider study: There were acute and convalescent COVID-19 samples, and they came from the United States, Italy and Spain.

The CDR3 length is 15 residues. J lost 2 bases, V lost 5 bases, and 6 bases had no gene match. Per the germline V gene, CDR1 is SGHTA and CDR2 is FQGNSA. As processed by the authors: Estimated nucleated cell counts came from reference gene primer amplification. TCRdb's copy holds only in-frame clones and misses some; the assay was immunoSEQ multiplex PCR. The V and J calls and clone size come from that table; D and trimming were worked out from the DNA. The data show over 200,000 clones, 84% seen once. The chain carries TRBV7-2 and TRBJ2-7, with TRBD2 identical over 10 bases. The clonotype comes from a woman between 40 and 55 years old who had recovered from COVID-19. The sequenced sample consisted of PBMCs or T cells enriched from blood (not recorded which). The CDR3 spells CASSILAGVTYEQYV. DNA for the CDR3: TGTGCCAGCAGCATCCTAGCGGGAGTAACCTACGAGCAGTACGTC.